These T cell receptor beta chains were read from a single sample in a study of spatial heterogeneity in lung cancer. TCRdb ran MiXCR on the 5' RACE reads and lists one entry per CDR3 protein. The top ten hold around a quarter of the sample, which has approximately 3,000 distinct CDR3 sequences, approximately 17% seen once. Sequences were derived from normal lung tissue next to the tumor, sampled at surgery. The receptors originated from a female donor with early-stage non-small cell lung cancer. CDR3s include the opening cysteine and the closing phenylalanine or tryptophan. Each record gives: V gene, J gene, CDR3 protein.

TRBV30	TRBJ1-1	CAWSTTGEAEAFF
TRBV28	TRBJ2-1	CASSIPSRGSEQFF
TRBV6-6	-	CASSYELAGASSCNEQYF
TRBV5-1	TRBJ2-3	CASSSLGGMADTQYF
TRBV11-2	TRBJ2-3	CASSPDREPYF
TRBV19	TRBJ2-1	CASSMALAGVGNEQFF
TRBV6-2/TRBV6-3	TRBJ2-1	CASSYGGYNEQFF
TRBV5-5	TRBJ1-5	CASSLTRGSQPQHF
TRBV29-1	TRBJ2-3	CSVRSGTDTQYF
TRBV28	TRBJ2-7	CASSFGDREYEQYF
TRBV20-1	TRBJ2-5	CSARRPRLAGQETQYF
TRBV24-1	TRBJ2-2	CATSDFPGGSNTGELFF
TRBV7-2	TRBJ2-3	CASSPLAGETDTQYF
TRBV30	TRBJ2-7	CAWTGTGYNEQYF
TRBV7-9	TRBJ1-5	CASSFGAAANSNQPQHF
TRBV11-2	TRBJ2-1	CASSLWGGANNEQFF
TRBV6-5	TRBJ2-1	CASSTGLAGPYNEQFF
TRBV29-1	TRBJ2-1	CSVLAIDNEQFF
TRBV30	TRBJ1-1	CAWSRGPPWTAFF
TRBV2	TRBJ1-2	CASSILQGGGYTF
TRBV3-1	TRBJ2-6	CASSHTGGYSGANVLTF
TRBV6-4	TRBJ2-3	CASSDSASGGAWDTQYF
TRBV19	TRBJ1-4	CARTPHRGEKLFF
TRBV2	TRBJ1-4	CASGVIEKLFF
TRBV7-8	TRBJ2-7	CASSLRRGSSYEQYF
TRBV20-1	TRBJ2-3	CSARGGQGRHTSTDTQYF
TRBV7-2	TRBJ2-7	CASSLLGGSDEQYF
TRBV19	TRBJ1-5	CASSSEGSWPQHF
TRBV14	TRBJ1-4	CASSRNGNEKLFF
TRBV4-3	TRBJ2-3	CASSQDKQGGSTQYF
TRBV27	TRBJ1-4	CASSRQGSNEKLFF
TRBV7-8	TRBJ2-1	CASSLGDSNEQFF
TRBV28	TRBJ1-5	CASSSPTRGSNQPQHF
TRBV3-1	TRBJ2-7	CASSQGDRASSYEQYF
TRBV6-5	TRBJ2-3	CASRAGGGSTDTQYF
TRBV3-1	TRBJ2-1	CASSILAGGNEQFF
TRBV14	TRBJ2-1	CASSRRQAEQFF
TRBV11-2	TRBJ1-4	CASSVLTARVQKLFF
TRBV3-1	TRBJ2-2	CASSQGQVHTGELFF
TRBV2	TRBJ2-5	CASSAPPLGETQYF